The 4 T cell receptor beta chains in this list originate from one sample, sequenced in a study of early T cells in non-severe SARS-CoV-2 infection. Each CDR3 protein is one row after TCRdb ran MiXCR on the 5' RACE reads. The table includes about 44,000 distinct CDR3 sequences, around a quarter detected once. The input for sequencing was whole blood, taken at baseline. The receptors were gathered from an adult who was a healthcare worker with PCR-confirmed SARS-CoV-2 infection or an uninfected control (not recorded which).

There are a few counts of this clonotype. The chain has TRBV20-1 and TRBJ2-4; the D gene is possibly TRBD1 (6 bases). Trimming stripped 6 bases from V and 8 bases from J, with 23 bases between. This CDR3 is built from 15 residues. Germline V lookup: CDR1 DFQATT, CDR2 SNEGSKA (reference sequence). CDR3 sequence (DNA): TGCAGTGCCACGACAGGTCCAATGGAAGAAGACATTCAGTACTTC. Translation: CSATTGPMEEDIQYF.

The V and J genes are TRBV5-4 and TRBJ2-3, with no clear D. V lost 4 bases and J lost 4, with 7 bases in between. This CDR3 is built from 12 residues. Looked up from germline, CDR1 is SGHNT and CDR2 is YYREEE (reference sequence). The CDR3 protein is CASSPDSDTQYF. The CDR3 DNA reads TGTGCCAGCAGCCCTGACTCAGATACGCAGTATTTT.

In this sample, this clonotype turned up a few times. V gene TRBV7-8 combines with J gene TRBJ1-4, with TRBD1 identical over 7 bases. Looked up from germline, CDR1 is SGHVS and CDR2 is FQNEAQ. The CDR3 covers 18 residues. Trimming took 1 base from V and 4 from J; bases not matched to a gene: 12. CDR3 sequence reads: CASSLGVTGDQDNEKLFF. The CDR3 DNA sequence: TGTGCCAGCAGCTTAGGTGTTACAGGGGATCAGGATAATGAAAAACTGTTTTTT.

This chain joins TRBV6-5 and TRBJ1-6; possible D gene TRBD1, 6 bases. The CDR3 consists of 14 residues. Trimming shortened V by 2 bases and J by 7 bases, and 9 bases separated the two germline ends. The germline CDR1 and CDR2 sequences are MNHEY and SVGAGI. CDR3 coding DNA: TGTGCCAGCAGTTACGGGGGCGCGAATTCACCCCTCCACTTT. It is translated as CASSYGGANSPLHF.